This T cell receptor beta chain was identified during a study of beta chain features in type 1 diabetes. cDNA synthesis used the whole RNA isolate, giving expressed TCRB sequences. Assay: immunoSEQ multiplex PCR; the TCRdb copy retains only in-frame clones and omits some. The sample has 600,000 or so clones, around 12% seen once. Concerning this clone itself: The target antigen is unknown.

The CDR3 totals 12 residues. With 4 bases removed from V and 3 bases from J, the gap between germline ends came to 10 bases. Germline V CDR1 and CDR2: SQVTM, ANQGSEA. Study-wide results and limits: The naive, central memory and Treg TCRB repertoires of patients appeared to be more similar to one another than those of healthy donors. Using cDNA template may skew counts toward highly expressing activated cells. VDJ junctions sequenced from type 1 diabetes patients showed fewer insertions and more deletions. Shortening of TCRB CDR3s, moderate but significant, appeared in all four CD4+ subsets of Type 1 diabetes patients.

Post-sort purity exceeded 98% for all sorted populations. The rearrangement joins TRBV29-1 to TRBJ2-7; no clear D gene. This TCR came from a man aged 30 to 39 with type 1 diabetes. Sequencing was carried out using naive CD4+ T cells from blood. CDR3 residues: CSVVSKNYEQYF. The CDR3 region has the DNA TGCAGCGTTGTGAGTAAGAACTACGAGCAGTACTTC.